The sequence of this T cell receptor beta chain was determined in a study of blood T cell repertoires in COVID-19. This CDR3 has 13 residues. V was clipped by 2 bases and J by 8 bases, with 10 bases between them. Per germline, CDR1 LNHNV and CDR2 YYDKDF (reference sequence). Data came from immunoSEQ multiplex PCR; TCRdb stores just in-frame clones and leaves some out. Of roughly 380,000 clones listed, about 90% are singletons. This chain uses TRBV15 with TRBJ1-5; weak D call: TRBD1 (6 bases). The clonotype comes from a woman aged 30 to 39 who had been exposed to COVID-19. The sequenced material came from PBMCs or T cells enriched from blood (not recorded which). CDR3 region: CATSRLPGEPQHF. In DNA, the CDR3 is TGTGCCACCAGCAGACTCCCAGGGGAGCCCCAGCATTTT.